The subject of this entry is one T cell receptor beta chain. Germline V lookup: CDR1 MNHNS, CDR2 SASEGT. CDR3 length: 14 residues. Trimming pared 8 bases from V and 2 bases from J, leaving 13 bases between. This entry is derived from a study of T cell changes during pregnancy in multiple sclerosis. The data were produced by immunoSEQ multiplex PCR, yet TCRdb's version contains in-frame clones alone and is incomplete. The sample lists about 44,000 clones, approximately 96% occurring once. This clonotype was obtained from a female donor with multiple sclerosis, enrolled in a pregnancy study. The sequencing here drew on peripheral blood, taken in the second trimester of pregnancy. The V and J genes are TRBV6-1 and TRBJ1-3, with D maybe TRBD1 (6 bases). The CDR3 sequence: CASGGAAAGNTIYF. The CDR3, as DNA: TGTGCCAGCGGGGGGGCAGCTGCTGGAAACACCATATATTTT.